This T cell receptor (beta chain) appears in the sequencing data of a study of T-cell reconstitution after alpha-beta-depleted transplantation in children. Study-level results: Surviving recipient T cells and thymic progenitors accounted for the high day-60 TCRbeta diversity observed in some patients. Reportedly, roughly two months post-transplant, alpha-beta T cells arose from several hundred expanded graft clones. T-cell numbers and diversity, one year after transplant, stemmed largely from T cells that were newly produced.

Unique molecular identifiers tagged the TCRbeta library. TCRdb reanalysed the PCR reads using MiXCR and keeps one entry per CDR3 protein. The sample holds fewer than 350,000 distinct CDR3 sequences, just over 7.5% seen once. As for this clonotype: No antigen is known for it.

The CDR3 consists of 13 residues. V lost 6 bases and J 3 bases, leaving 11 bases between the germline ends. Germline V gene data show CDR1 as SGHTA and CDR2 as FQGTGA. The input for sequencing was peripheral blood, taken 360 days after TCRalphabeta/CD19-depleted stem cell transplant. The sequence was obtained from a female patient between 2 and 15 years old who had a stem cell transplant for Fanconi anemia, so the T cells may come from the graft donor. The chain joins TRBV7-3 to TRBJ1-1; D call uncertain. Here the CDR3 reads CASSLSRDTEAFF. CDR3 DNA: TGTGCCAGCAGTTTATCGAGGGACACTGAAGCTTTCTTT.